This T cell receptor (beta chain) was identified during a study of human T cells and chemical hapten exposure. Overall study: Patch tests delivered 0.01% DPC to the upper back and were evaluated at 6 days.

Looked up from germline, CDR1 is SQVTM and CDR2 is ANQGSEA. This CDR3 is built from 13 residues. The V end lost 6 bases, the J end lost 0 bases, and 8 bases lay between the germline ends. TCRdb independently ran MiXCR on the RACE reads; one entry per CDR3 protein. The data hold under 95,000 distinct CDR3 sequences, with about 9% observed a single time. Stated time point: pre-sensitization, week 0. Treatment specified: therapeutic diphenylcyclopropenone sensitization with weekly scalp DPC. This clonotype showed up just a few times. The receptor was derived from a middle-aged man with alopecia areata. Some clones in this sample may be carry-over from other donors' samples. Here the sequenced sample was whole blood, taken in connection with sensitization to the hapten diphenylcyclopropenone (DPC). V and J are TRBV29-1 and TRBJ2-2, with D unclear. The CDR3 DNA follows: TGCAGCGTACCCAAAGCGAACACCGGGGAGCTGTTTTTT. This sequence encodes CSVPKANTGELFF.